A selection of T cell receptor beta chains follows, all from one sample in a study of blood T cell repertoires in COVID-19. Measured with immunoSEQ multiplex PCR; TCRdb has only the in-frame clones, and not every one. The table lists 310,000 or so clones, 85% to 90% of them singletons. The sequenced sample was PBMCs or T cells enriched from blood (not recorded which). These receptors all come from a woman under 30 who had recovered from COVID-19. The CDR3 runs from the conserved cysteine through the conserved F or W. The D gene is left open where the match is weak. Rows may omit the clone size; those that give it use once, few, many or a size class.

cdr3_nt cdr3_aa j_call clone_size d_call v_call
TGTGCCAGCAGCTTAACAGGGGCTGGCTATGGCTACACCTTC CASSLTGAGYGYTF TRBJ1-2 . TRBD1 TRBV7-2
TGTGCCAGCAGCCTACCGGGACAGGGCTATGGCTACACCTTC CASSLPGQGYGYTF TRBJ1-2 . TRBD1 TRBV5-4
TGTGCCATCAGTGACCCCCAGGGGTTAAACACTGAAGCTTTCTTT CAISDPQGLNTEAFF TRBJ1-1 . . TRBV10-3
TGTGCCAGCAGTTACCGGGGACAGGCCCGCACAGATACGCAGTATTTT CASSYRGQARTDTQYF TRBJ2-3 few TRBD1 TRBV6-5
TGTGCCAGCAGTTTATCGAGGCAGGGGGGTATAGAGACCCAGTACTTC CASSLSRQGGIETQYF TRBJ2-5 . . TRBV27
TGTGCCAGCAGCACGTGGACAGGGAAAGGAAACACCATATATTTT CASSTWTGKGNTIYF TRBJ1-3 . TRBD1 TRBV7-9
TGTGCCAGCAGCCAAGACAGCAAGGTTGACACCATATATTTT CASSQDSKVDTIYF TRBJ1-3 few . TRBV7-9
TGTGCCAGCAGAATTGCTGGAAGCGGAGCAGTCGAGCAGTTCTTC CASRIAGSGAVEQFF TRBJ2-1 . . TRBV28
TGTGCCAGCAGTCCAGGGATTAATCATAATTCACCCCTCCACTTT CASSPGINHNSPLHF TRBJ1-6 . . TRBV6-5
TGTGCCACTGAGGATGGAATCAATCAGCCCCAGCATTTT CATEDGINQPQHF TRBJ1-5 . . TRBV2
TGTGCCTGGGCGACAGGGCAGGGCTACACCTTC CAWATGQGYTF TRBJ1-2 . TRBD1 TRBV30
TGTGCCAGTAGTATCGACGAGCGAGAGCCTGGAGGCTACACCTTC CASSIDEREPGGYTF TRBJ1-2 . . TRBV19
TGTGCCAGCAGTTCCACTACTCCCTACGAGCAGTACTTC CASSSTTPYEQYF TRBJ2-7 . . TRBV28
TGTGCCAGTAGTCACAGGGAGATCGGGAACACTGAAGCTTTCTTT CASSHREIGNTEAFF TRBJ1-1 once . TRBV19
TGTGCCGTCTCCGGGACAGGGGGAAACACCATATATTTT CAVSGTGGNTIYF TRBJ1-3 . TRBD1 TRBV10-3
TGTGCCAGTAGTATAGTTGTCACGGAGAACTATGGCTACACCTTC CASSIVVTENYGYTF TRBJ1-2 . . TRBV19
TGTGCCAGCAGTCGGACTAGCGGCGAGGAGCAGTTCTTC CASSRTSGEEQFF TRBJ2-1 . TRBD2 TRBV6-5
TGTGCCAGCGGCGGGGTCAATGAGCAGTTCTTC CASGGVNEQFF TRBJ2-1 . . TRBV12-3/TRBV12-4
TGTGCTAGTGGTTTCGGTCAGGGATATTCACCCCTCCACTTT CASGFGQGYSPLHF TRBJ1-6 . . TRBV12-5
TGTGCCAGCAGCCAATCGGCCGTCAGGGGTAATTCACCCCTCCACTTT CASSQSAVRGNSPLHF TRBJ1-6 few . TRBV16
TGTGCCAGCAGCCCCGCGGAGGGCTATGGCTACACCTTC CASSPAEGYGYTF TRBJ1-2 once . TRBV27
TGTGCCAGTAGGCCGGGACAGGGGAACTATGGCTACACCTTC CASRPGQGNYGYTF TRBJ1-2 . TRBD1 TRBV19
TGTGCCTGGAGCGAGAGCTCCTACGAGCAGTACTTC CAWSESSYEQYF TRBJ2-7 . . TRBV30
TGTGCCAGCAGTGAAGAAAAGGGGTGGGAAAAACTGTTTTTT CASSEEKGWEKLFF TRBJ1-4 few . TRBV6-1
TGTGCCAGTAGTATAGGGTTCGTCGGTCTAGCTGGACCCTACGAGCAGTACTTC CASSIGFVGLAGPYEQYF TRBJ2-7 . . TRBV19
TGTGCCAGCAGCCGCACACTACGGACAGAAGTCAACACTGAAGCTTTCTTT CASSRTLRTEVNTEAFF TRBJ1-1 . . TRBV7-9
TGTGCCAGCAGCGTCGGACAGGGGTCTAATGAAAAACTGTTTTTT CASSVGQGSNEKLFF TRBJ1-4 . TRBD1 TRBV5-4
TGTGCCAGCAGTTACCAGGCGAGAAACACCATATATTTT CASSYQARNTIYF TRBJ1-3 . . TRBV6-2/TRBV6-3
TGTGCCAGCAGCCGAACGCCGGGGGACGAGCAGTACTTC CASSRTPGDEQYF TRBJ2-7 . . TRBV7-9
TGCGCCAGCAGCTTCTCTTCCGGGACTCAAGAGACCCAGTACTTC CASSFSSGTQETQYF TRBJ2-5 . . TRBV5-1
TGTGCCAGCAGTTTGGACTGGTTTAGCTATGGCTACACCTTC CASSLDWFSYGYTF TRBJ1-2 . . TRBV5-4
TGCGCCAGCAGCCGATTGGCTTGGACCGGGGAGCTGTTTTTT CASSRLAWTGELFF TRBJ2-2 . . TRBV4-1
TGCGCCAGCTTTAAGTCCGGGTGCTATAATTCACCCCTCCACTTT CASFKSGCYNSPLHF TRBJ1-6 . . TRBV23-1
TGCGCCAGCAGCCAGGAAACAGGGGGCGAGCAGTACTTC CASSQETGGEQYF TRBJ2-7 . TRBD1 TRBV4-1
TGTGCCAGCAGTACTCATCCGGGACAGGGACACTATGGCTACACCTTC CASSTHPGQGHYGYTF TRBJ1-2 . TRBD1 TRBV28
TGCGCCAGCAGCCAAGGTCAGGGCCCCGAGCAGTACTTC CASSQGQGPEQYF TRBJ2-7 . . TRBV4-1
TGCGCCAGCAGCTTGGGACTAGCGGCGACAGATACGCAGTATTTT CASSLGLAATDTQYF TRBJ2-3 . TRBD2 TRBV5-1
TGTGCCAGCTCACCAGTAATGGAGACAGGGGTTACCGGGGAGCTGTTTTTT CASSPVMETGVTGELFF TRBJ2-2 . TRBD1 TRBV18
TGTGCCTGGAGTGTTACGGGGTGGGGTCAGAAAATGAACACTGAAGCTTTCTTT CAWSVTGWGQKMNTEAFF TRBJ1-1 . . TRBV30
TGTGCCAGCAGTGAACCTCAGCGGGAGGGCCAGGAGACCCAGTACTTC CASSEPQREGQETQYF TRBJ2-5 . TRBD2 TRBV6-1
TGTGCCAGTATCAGAATGACAGGGGCCATCTATGGCTACACCTTC CASIRMTGAIYGYTF TRBJ1-2 . TRBD1 TRBV19
TGCAGCGTTGCCCTGTCGCGTTCTGGAAACACCATATATTTT CSVALSRSGNTIYF TRBJ1-3 . . TRBV29-1
TGTGCCAGCAGTTATGCAGGGGGGTACACTGAAGCTTTCTTT CASSYAGGYTEAFF TRBJ1-1 . TRBD1 TRBV25-1